What follows are 17 T cell receptor beta chains derived from one specimen sequenced in a study of T cell responses to AZD1222 COVID-19 vaccine. Method: immunoSEQ multiplex PCR; TCRdb's copy keeps in-frame clones and lacks some. The sample includes under 200,000 clones, around nine tenths of them seen just once. The material sequenced was peripheral blood, taken 28 days after the second dose of the MenACWY control vaccine. The receptors were gathered from an adult who received the MenACWY meningococcal vaccine as a control.

This rearrangement joins TRBV6-5 to TRBJ2-2; D remains ambiguous. Germline CDR1 reads MNHEY; CDR2 reads SVGAGI. The CDR3 totals 13 residues. Deletions cut 0 bases from V and 9 bases from J, with 8 bases between. The CDR3 here is CASSYSTVRELFF. The CDR3 bases are TGTGCCAGCAGTTACTCGACCGTGCGGGAGCTGTTTTTT.

The chain recombines TRBV5-8 with TRBJ1-6; a weak D match, TRBD1 (5 bases). This CDR3 has 15 amino acids. The germline CDR1 and CDR2 sequences are SGHTS and YDEGEE. The V gene lost 5 bases and the J gene lost 6 bases, with 15 bases spanning the gap. The CDR3: CASSSARGANSPLHF. CDR3 sequence (DNA): TGTGCCAGCAGTTCTGCTAGGGGAGCTAATTCACCCCTCCACTTT.

The V and J genes are TRBV7-2 and TRBJ1-1; D remains unclear. Germline V gene data show CDR1 as SGHTA and CDR2 as FQGNSA. Trimming took off 4 bases at V and 1 base at J, with 7 bases between the two ends. The CDR3 contains 13 residues. The CDR3 DNA is TGTGCCAGCAGCTCCCCGTGGAACACTGAAGCTTTCTTT. It yields the protein CASSSPWNTEAFF.

This clone came up a few times. The rearrangement uses TRBV7-2 and TRBJ2-3; 12 nucleotides agree with TRBD2. The CDR3 is 19 amino acids. V shed 4 bases, J shed 5 bases, and the junction held 16 bases outside the gene matches. Germline V gives CDR1 SGHTA, CDR2 FQGNSA. CDR3 nucleotide sequence: TGTGCCAGCAGCTCCTCTGGGTCTAGCGGGAGGGCCTATAAAGATACGCAGTATTTT. As protein: CASSSSGSSGRAYKDTQYF.

The chain links TRBV30 to TRBJ1-5, with unresolved D. This CDR3 contains 13 residues. Between the trimmed V and J ends, which lost 3 bases and 5 bases, there was a span of 11 bases. The germline V gene encodes CDR1 GTSNPN and CDR2 SVGIG (reference sequence). The CDR3 DNA reads TGTGCCTGGAGCCCAAGGGCCGATCAGCCCCAGCATTTT. Protein product: CAWSPRADQPQHF.

The chain joins TRBV5-1 to TRBJ1-4, with a tentative D call TRBD1 (5 bases). V was cut by 2 bases and J by 4 bases, with 6 bases left in between. CDR1 is SGHRS, CDR2 YFSETQ, per germline. The CDR3 is made up of 13 amino acids. The CDR3 spells CASSLQVNEKLFF. CDR3 DNA sequence: TGCGCCAGCAGCTTACAGGTTAATGAAAAACTGTTTTTT.

This sequence joins TRBV19 and TRBJ2-2; D remains unclear. Germline assignment: CDR1 LNHDA and CDR2 SQIVND (reference sequence). This CDR3 has 16 residues. Deletions cut 6 bases from V and 4 bases from J, with 18 bases between. The CDR3 sequence is CASRRTKEWVTGELFF. CDR3 bases: TGTGCCAGTAGAAGGACGAAAGAGTGGGTCACCGGGGAGCTGTTTTTT.

This chain links TRBV9 with TRBJ1-4; D call uncertain. The V gene lost 1 base and the J gene lost 3 bases, with 7 bases spanning the gap. Germline CDR1 and CDR2: SGDLS and YYNGEE. This CDR3 has 14 residues. CDR3 nucleotides: TGTGCCAGCAGCGTAAGTGGAGCTAATGAAAAACTGTTTTTT. Protein sequence: CASSVSGANEKLFF.

About this clone: The same CDR3 is also encoded by other DNA sequences in this sample. This rearrangement joins TRBV27 to TRBJ2-7; D could derive from TRBD1 or TRBD2 (6 bases each). Trimming removed 6 bases from V and 2 bases from J, with 14 bases in between. The germline V gene encodes CDR1 MNHEY and CDR2 SMNVEV (reference sequence). The CDR3 covers 14 residues. The CDR3 here is CASSPTGAPYEQYF. CDR3 coding DNA: TGTGCCAGCAGCCCCACGGGGGCCCCCTACGAGCAGTACTTC.

This chain uses TRBV11-3 with TRBJ2-5; D not certain. The CDR3 has 13 residues. Trimming removed 3 bases from V and 4 bases from J, with 9 bases in between. Germline CDR1 reads SGHNT; CDR2 reads YENEEA. The CDR3 DNA reads TGTGCCAGCAGCTTTTCGAGCTTAGAGACCCAGTACTTC. Its translation is CASSFSSLETQYF.

This chain joins TRBV21-1 and TRBJ1-1. TRBV21-1 is a listed pseudogene. This CDR3 is 16 amino acids long. The CDR3 protein is CASTYSPGWRNTEAFF. CDR3 sequence (DNA): TGTGCCAGCACTTACTCCCCGGGGTGGAGGAACACTGAAGCTTTCTTT.

The chain employs TRBV28 and TRBJ1-5, with TRBD1 matching over 9 bases. The CDR3 length is 13 residues. Germline lookup yields CDR1 MDHEN and CDR2 SYDVKM. Trimming removed 6 bases from V and 6 bases from J; junction bases left unmatched: 3. This CDR3 is CASRLTGGQPQHF. Here the CDR3 DNA reads TGTGCCAGCAGGTTGACAGGGGGTCAGCCCCAGCATTTT.

J is TRBJ2-7 and V is TRBV30; D is uncertain. The CDR3 is made up of 12 amino acids. V lost 0 bases and J lost 6, with 9 bases in between. Per germline, CDR1 GTSNPN and CDR2 SVGIG (reference sequence). CDR3 region: CAWSVVRSEQYF. Written as DNA, the CDR3 is TGTGCCTGGAGTGTAGTCCGTTCCGAGCAGTACTTC. The entire variable domain, with the rest obtained from reference TRBV30 and TRBJ2-7, is as follows: SQTIHQWPATLVQPVGSPLSLECTVEGTSNPNLYWYRQAAGRGLQLLFYSVGIGQISSEVPQNLSASRPQDRQFILSSKKLLLSDSGFYLCAWSVVRSEQYFGPGTRLTVT.

This clone was recorded only once. This chain links TRBV10-3 with TRBJ1-2; the D gene is possibly TRBD1 (6 bases). The length of the CDR3 is 12 residues. CDR1 ENHRY and CDR2 SYGVKD come from the germline V gene. The V and J ends lost 7 bases and 6 bases respectively, with 12 bases between them. The CDR3 is CAIKVQGDGYTF. CDR3 nucleotide sequence: TGTGCCATCAAGGTACAGGGAGATGGCTACACCTTC.

CDR3 residues: CASSVRLAVRGVEQYF. The CDR3 DNA is TGTGCCAGCAGCGTTCGACTAGCGGTACGGGGAGTCGAGCAGTACTTC. The rearrangement joins TRBV7-2 to TRBJ2-7, with TRBD2 matching over 9 bases. The CDR3 is 16 residues long. From germline, CDR1 is SGHTA and CDR2 FQGNSA. With 5 bases clipped from V and 6 bases from J, the junction kept 14 bases outside the gene matches.

The rearrangement links TRBV11-2 to TRBJ1-2; no clear D. Deletions cut 0 bases from V and 3 bases from J, with 5 bases between. The CDR3 totals 13 residues. In germline, CDR1 is SGHAT, CDR2 FQNNGV. In DNA form, the CDR3 reads TGTGCCAGCAGCTTAGAACTGCACTATGGCTACACCTTC. Its translation: CASSLELHYGYTF.

This clone was recorded only once. The chain has TRBV7-7 and TRBJ2-7; D may be TRBD1 (6 bases). Germline V gene data show CDR1 as SSHAT and CDR2 as FNYEAQ (reference sequence). The CDR3 contains 13 residues. Trimming took off 5 bases at V and 6 bases at J, with 14 bases between the two ends. The CDR3 loop is CASSQETGREQYF. CDR3 bases: TGTGCCAGCAGCCAAGAGACAGGTCGCGAGCAGTACTTC. Complete variable domain (other parts from reference TRBV7-7 and TRBJ2-7): GAGVSQSPRYKVTKRGQDVTLRCDPISSHATLYWYQQALGQGPEFLTYFNYEAQPDKSGLPSDRFSAERPEGSISTLTIQRTEQRDSAMYRCASSQETGREQYFGPGTRLTVT.